This T cell receptor beta chain was observed in a study of regulatory T cells in long-lasting Graves disease. Both iRepertoire HTBI primers and Arm-PCR of CDR3 regions were used to build the TCR beta libraries. TCRdb re-analysed the multiplex PCR reads in MiXCR, keeping a single row per CDR3 protein. The repertoire includes some 240,000 distinct CDR3 sequences, approximately 18% of them detected once, and about an eighth sits in the top ten. This clonotype appeared many times. Documented time point: newly diagnosed GD, antithyroid drugs for less than 3 months. From PBMCs, RNA was extracted and then used to make the TCR library. Another study also made use of these data, one on T cells in Graves' hyperthyroidism and ophthalmopathy.

This clonotype was sampled from a woman aged 25 to 39 with Graves disease. The starting material was peripheral blood mononuclear cells (PBMCs), obtained at new diagnosis, from a patient treated with antithyroid drugs.

The CDR3 sequence is CASSMGLDSYNEQFF. The CDR3 bases are TGTGCCAGCAGCATGGGACTAGACTCCTACAATGAGCAGTTCTTC. The J gene is TRBJ2-1, the V gene TRBV5-4, with TRBD2 matching 8 bases. Germline V gives CDR1 SGHNT, CDR2 YYREEE (reference sequence). The V and J ends lost 4 bases and 0 bases, in that order; junction bases with no gene match: 3. This CDR3 contains 15 residues.